What follows are 18 T cell receptor beta chains derived from one specimen sequenced in a study of shared clonotypes between healthy human individuals. The repertoire was sequenced with immunoSEQ multiplex PCR; TCRdb's copy has only in-frame clones and lacks some. Among some 550,000 clones, 95% to 98% were seen once, and the ten largest hold around 0.057%. Sequenced: naive CD4+ T cells sorted from blood. Described subset: CD45RA+ positively selected. These receptors came from a woman aged 25 to 39 in good health.

This rearrangement joins TRBV19 to TRBJ2-2, with D perhaps matching TRBD2 (5 bases). V was cut by 6 bases and J by 4 bases, with 15 bases left in between. Germline values: CDR1 LNHDA, CDR2 SQIVND (reference sequence). CDR3 length: 15 amino acids. The CDR3 region has the DNA TGTGCCAGTAGATATTCGGGAATAGCCACCGGGGAGCTGTTTTTT. Residues: CASRYSGIATGELFF. The whole variable domain, filled in from reference TRBV19 and TRBJ2-2, reads DGGITQSPKYLFRKEGQNVTLSCEQNLNHDAMYWYRQDPGQGLRLIYYSQIVNDFQKGDIAEGYSVSREKKESFPLTVTSAQKNPTAFYLCASRYSGIATGELFFGEGSRLTVL.

This clone has more than one count but fewer than ten. The rearrangement joins TRBV6-6 to TRBJ2-7; weak D call: TRBD2 (6 bases). This CDR3 spans 15 amino acids. CDR1 MNHNY and CDR2 SVGAGI come from the germline V gene (reference sequence). V lost 6 bases, J lost 0 bases, and 15 bases lay in between. Here the CDR3 DNA reads TGTGCCAGCAGCCGGAGCGGGCCGAGCTCCTACGAGCAGTACTTC. Translation gives CASSRSGPSSYEQYF.

This chain uses TRBV12-5 with TRBJ2-1; 7 nucleotides align to TRBD1. CDR1 and CDR2 from the germline V gene are LGHNT and FRNRAP. With V trimmed by 6 bases and J by 8 bases, 4 bases remained unmatched. This CDR3 comprises 12 residues. The CDR3 nucleotides read TGTGCTAGTGGGACAGGGTTGCATGAGCAGTTCTTC. Translating it yields CASGTGLHEQFF.

The chain employs TRBV6-8 and TRBJ2-7; D might be TRBD1 or TRBD2, each matching 5 bases. The CDR3 spans 16 residues. Trimming removed 8 bases from V and 7 bases from J, with 27 bases in between. The germline V gene has CDR1 MNHGY and CDR2 SAAAGT. The CDR3 reads CASQLGTSDSRGEQYF. CDR3 sequence (DNA): TGTGCCAGCCAGCTCGGGACGAGCGACAGCCGGGGAGAGCAGTACTTC.

The chain joins TRBV7-2 to TRBJ2-3, with TRBD2 matching over 12 bases. V lost 6 bases to trimming and J lost 11 bases; unmatched junction nucleotides: 9. Germline V CDR1 and CDR2: SGHTA, FQGNSA. The CDR3 is 14 residues long. CDR3 nucleotides: TGTGCCAGCAGTTCCACGGGACTAGCGGGTGGGCAGTATTTT. Its protein is CASSSTGLAGGQYF.

The rearrangement joins TRBV2 to TRBJ2-7; D perhaps matches TRBD2 (6 bases). Germline CDR1 and CDR2: SNHLY and FYNNEI. This CDR3 is 13 amino acids long. V was shortened by 6 bases and J by 11 bases, with 20 bases between the two germline ends. The CDR3 DNA is TGTGCCAGCAGCAGCACCTGGGGGGAGTGGGAGTACTTC. Protein: CASSSTWGEWEYF.

This clone was seen more than once but under ten times. The chain recombines TRBV30 with TRBJ1-1; D uncertain. V was pared by 5 bases and J by 6 bases, with 10 bases between. This CDR3 has 11 residues. CDR1 is GTSNPN and CDR2 is SVGIG in the germline V gene (reference sequence). The CDR3 nucleotides read TGTGCCTGGGGTTTTTTGGCTGAAGCTTTCTTT. Protein product: CAWGFLAEAFF.

This chain connects TRBV5-1 to TRBJ1-4, with 7 positions matching TRBD1. CDR3 length equals 18 residues. Germline CDR1 is SGHRS and CDR2 is YFSETQ. J lost 6 bases, V lost 2 bases, and 16 bases had no gene match. DNA for the CDR3: TGCGCCAGCAGCTTTGGTTTGACAGGGAGGGGGACGGATGAAAAACTGTTTTTT. This sequence encodes CASSFGLTGRGTDEKLFF.

V gene TRBV7-6 combines with J gene TRBJ2-7, with TRBD2 matching 9 bases. From germline, CDR1 is SGHVS and CDR2 FNYEAQ. The CDR3 is 15 amino acids. V lost 3 bases, J lost 4 bases, and 7 bases stayed unmatched. The CDR3, as DNA: TGTGCCAGCAGCTTCTTAGCGGGAGACTTTTACGAGCAGTACTTC. This translates into CASSFLAGDFYEQYF.

V usage is TRBV28 and J usage is TRBJ1-5; tentative D call: TRBD1 (6 bases). Germline CDR1 MDHEN, CDR2 SYDVKM. V lost 8 bases to trimming and J lost 5 bases, with 13 bases between them. There are 13 residues in the CDR3. CDR3 residues: CASLTGAHQPQHF. The CDR3 bases are TGTGCCAGCCTGACGGGGGCCCATCAGCCCCAGCATTTT.

The rearrangement uses TRBV28 and TRBJ1-1, with D possibly being TRBD1 (5 bases). Trimming took 6 bases from V and 6 from J, leaving 11 bases between them. CDR3 size: 12 residues. The germline V gene has CDR1 MDHEN and CDR2 SYDVKM. The CDR3 region has the DNA TGTGCCAGCAGCATGGGGGGGTCTGAAGCTTTCTTT. It translates to CASSMGGSEAFF.

The CDR3 DNA reads TGTGCCAGCAGACATCCCTCTGGGGCCAACGTCCTGACTTTC. Protein: CASRHPSGANVLTF. The chain combines TRBV28 with TRBJ2-6, with D hard to call. From germline, CDR1 is MDHEN and CDR2 SYDVKM. V was clipped by 6 bases and J by 0 bases, with 6 bases between them. The CDR3 runs 14 residues.

This clone was recorded only once. CDR3 coding DNA: TGTGCCAGCACGAACGGGAGGCAGTACTTC. Amino acids: CASTNGRQYF. The chain links TRBV2 to TRBJ2-7, with D possibly matching TRBD2 (6 bases). Trimming cost V 7 bases and J 9 bases, with 10 bases left between them. The CDR3 totals 10 residues. Germline lookup yields CDR1 SNHLY and CDR2 FYNNEI.

The rearrangement uses TRBV5-4 and TRBJ2-3; 8 positions agree with TRBD1. CDR1 is SGHNT, CDR2 YYREEE, per germline (reference sequence). The CDR3 runs 13 residues. The trim removed 7 bases at V and 3 bases at J, leaving 4 bases unmatched. As DNA, the CDR3 is TGTGCCAGCCAGACAGGGGTTACAGATACGCAGTATTTT. Translation: CASQTGVTDTQYF.

The V and J genes are TRBV18 and TRBJ2-7; no reliable D call. This CDR3 is 13 amino acids long. In germline, CDR1 is KGHSH, CDR2 LQKENI. Trimming removed 3 bases from V and 5 bases from J, with 11 bases in between. The CDR3 bases are TGTGCCAGCTCACCCTCGGCCGTGGACGAGCAGTACTTC. It encodes CASSPSAVDEQYF.

V is TRBV10-3 and J is TRBJ1-1; D gene ambiguous. The germline V gene encodes CDR1 ENHRY and CDR2 SYGVKD. CDR3 length equals 13 residues. V was cut by 7 bases and J by 0 bases, with 9 bases left in between. The CDR3 DNA reads as TGTGCCATCACTCCCAAAATGAACACTGAAGCTTTCTTT. Protein product: CAITPKMNTEAFF.

The V and J genes are TRBV7-9 and TRBJ2-1; a possible D gene is TRBD2 (6 bases). V dropped 1 base and J dropped 8 bases, with 18 bases sitting between them. CDR3 length: 16 amino acids. CDR1 and CDR2 (germline): SEHNR, FQNEAQ (reference sequence). This CDR3 reads CASSLELFRELDEQFF. The CDR3 coding sequence is TGTGCCAGCAGCTTAGAACTTTTTCGGGAGCTGGATGAGCAGTTCTTC.

The chain combines TRBV6-5 with TRBJ1-6; possible D gene TRBD1, 6 bases. V shed 6 bases and J shed 9 bases, with 15 bases lying between them. CDR1 is MNHEY and CDR2 is SVGAGI in the germline V gene. This CDR3 is built from 14 residues. CDR3 DNA sequence: TGTGCCAGCAGAGGACAGTTCTACGGTTCACCCCTCCACTTT. Encoded protein: CASRGQFYGSPLHF.